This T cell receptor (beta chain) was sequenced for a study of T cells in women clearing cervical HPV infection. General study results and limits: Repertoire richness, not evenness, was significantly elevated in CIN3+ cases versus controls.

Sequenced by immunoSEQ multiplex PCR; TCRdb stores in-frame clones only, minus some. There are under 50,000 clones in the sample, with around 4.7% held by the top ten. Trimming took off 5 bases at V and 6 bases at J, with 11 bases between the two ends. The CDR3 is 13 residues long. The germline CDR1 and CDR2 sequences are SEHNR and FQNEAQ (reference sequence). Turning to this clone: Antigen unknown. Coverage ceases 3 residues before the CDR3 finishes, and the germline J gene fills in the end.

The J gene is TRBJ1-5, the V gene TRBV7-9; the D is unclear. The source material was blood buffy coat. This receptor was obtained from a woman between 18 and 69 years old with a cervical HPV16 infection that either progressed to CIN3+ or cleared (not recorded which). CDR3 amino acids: CASSGAGGQPQHF. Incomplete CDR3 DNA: TGTGCCAGCAGCGGTGCAGGAGGTCAGCCC.